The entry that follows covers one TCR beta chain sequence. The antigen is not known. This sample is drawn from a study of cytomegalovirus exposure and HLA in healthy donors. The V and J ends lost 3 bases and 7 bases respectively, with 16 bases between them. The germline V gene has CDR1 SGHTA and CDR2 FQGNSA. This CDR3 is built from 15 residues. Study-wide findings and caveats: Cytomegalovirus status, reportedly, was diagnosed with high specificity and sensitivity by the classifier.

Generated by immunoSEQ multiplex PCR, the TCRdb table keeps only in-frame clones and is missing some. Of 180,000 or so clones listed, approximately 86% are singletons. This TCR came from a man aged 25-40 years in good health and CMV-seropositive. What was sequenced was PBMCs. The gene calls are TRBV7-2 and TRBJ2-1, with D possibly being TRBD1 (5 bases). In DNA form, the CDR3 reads TGTGCCAGCAGCTTCAGGGTAGGATGGTCGAATGAGCAGTTCTTC. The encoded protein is CASSFRVGWSNEQFF. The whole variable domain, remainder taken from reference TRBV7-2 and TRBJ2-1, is GAGVSQSPSNKVTEKGKDVELRCDPISGHTALYWYRQSLGQGLEFLIYFQGNSAPDKSGLPSDRFSAERTGGSVSTLTIQRTQQEDSAVYLCASSFRVGWSNEQFFGPGTRLTVL.